Below are 2 T cell receptor beta chains sequenced from a single sample in a study of Tregs in tolerant kidney transplant recipients. Some clones are missing from TCRdb's copy, which holds only in-frame ones; the method was immunoSEQ multiplex PCR. The sample includes some 52,000 clones. The sample consisted of CD4+ T cells from blood, taken before the transplant. The receptors were sampled from a human donor who received a combined kidney and bone marrow transplant.

As to this clone: The CDR3 is cut off 3 residues early in the read; its end comes from the germline J gene. The chain recombines TRBV18 with TRBJ1-6, with D possibly matching TRBD1 (5 bases). The V end lost 3 bases, the J end lost 8 bases, and 14 bases lay between the germline ends. There are 15 residues in the CDR3. From germline, CDR1 is KGHSH and CDR2 LQKENI. The sequenced part of the CDR3 DNA is TGTGCCAGCTCACCGGGTCCAGGGTGGGATTCACCC. Encoded protein: CASSPGPGWDSP. The full CDR3 sequence reads CASSPGPGWDSPLHF.

Worth noting for this clone: Read data end 3 residues before the CDR3 end; the end is taken from the germline J gene. This sequence joins TRBV30 and TRBJ2-3, with 7 bases lining up with TRBD2. This CDR3 comprises 14 residues. Germline CDR1 reads GTSNPN; CDR2 reads SVGIG (reference sequence). The trim removed 6 bases at V and 4 bases at J, leaving 10 bases unmatched. CDR3: CACSLAVFADTQYF. The sequenced part of the CDR3 DNA is TGTGCCTGTTCTCTAGCGGTGTTTGCAGATACG.